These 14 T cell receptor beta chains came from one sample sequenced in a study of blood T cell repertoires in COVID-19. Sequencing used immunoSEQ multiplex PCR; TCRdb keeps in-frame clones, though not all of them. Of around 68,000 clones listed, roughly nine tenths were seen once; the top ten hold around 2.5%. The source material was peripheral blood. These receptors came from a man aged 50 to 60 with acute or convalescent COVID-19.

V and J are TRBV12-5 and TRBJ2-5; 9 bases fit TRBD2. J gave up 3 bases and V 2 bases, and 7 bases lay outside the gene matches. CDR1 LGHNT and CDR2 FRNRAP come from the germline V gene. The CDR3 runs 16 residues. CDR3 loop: CASGLFLAGPKETQYF. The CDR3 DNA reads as TGTGCTAGTGGTTTGTTTCTAGCGGGGCCGAAAGAGACCCAGTACTTC. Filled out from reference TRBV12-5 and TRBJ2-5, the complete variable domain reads DARVTQTPRHKVTEMGQEVTMRCQPILGHNTVFWYRQTMMQGLELLAYFRNRAPLDDSGMPKDRFSAEMPDATLATLKIQPSEPRDSAVYFCASGLFLAGPKETQYFGPGTRLLVL.

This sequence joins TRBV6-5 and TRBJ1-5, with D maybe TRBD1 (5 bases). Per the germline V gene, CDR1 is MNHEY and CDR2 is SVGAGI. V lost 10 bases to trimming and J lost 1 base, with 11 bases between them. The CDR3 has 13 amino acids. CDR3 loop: CATTRGSNQPQHF. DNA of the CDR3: TGTGCCACCACCCGGGGGAGCAATCAGCCCCAGCATTTT.

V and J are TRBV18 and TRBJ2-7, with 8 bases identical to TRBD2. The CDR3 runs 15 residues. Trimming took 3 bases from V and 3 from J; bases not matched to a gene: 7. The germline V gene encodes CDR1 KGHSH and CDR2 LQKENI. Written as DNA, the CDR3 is TGTGCCAGCTCACCTCGAGCGGGAGTCGGCTACGAGCAGTACTTC. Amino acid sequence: CASSPRAGVGYEQYF.

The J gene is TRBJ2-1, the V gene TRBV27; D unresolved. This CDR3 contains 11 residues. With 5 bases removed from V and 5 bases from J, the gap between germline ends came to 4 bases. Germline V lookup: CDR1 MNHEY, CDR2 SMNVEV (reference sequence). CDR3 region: CASSENNEQFF. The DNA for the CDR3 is TGTGCCAGCAGTGAGAACAATGAGCAGTTCTTC.

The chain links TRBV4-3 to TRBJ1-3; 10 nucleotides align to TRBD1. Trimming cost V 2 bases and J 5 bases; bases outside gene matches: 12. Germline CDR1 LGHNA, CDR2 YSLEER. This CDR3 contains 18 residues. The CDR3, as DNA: TGCGCCAGCAGCCAACTGCCAGCAGGACAGGGGGTGAGAAACACCATATATTTT. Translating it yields CASSQLPAGQGVRNTIYF.

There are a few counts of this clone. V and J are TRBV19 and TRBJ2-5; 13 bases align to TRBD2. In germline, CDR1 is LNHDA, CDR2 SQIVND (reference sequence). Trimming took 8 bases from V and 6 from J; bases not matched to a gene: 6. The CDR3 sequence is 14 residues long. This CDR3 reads CASSGLAGTKTQYF. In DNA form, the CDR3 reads TGTGCCAGTTCGGGACTAGCGGGAACTAAGACCCAGTACTTC.

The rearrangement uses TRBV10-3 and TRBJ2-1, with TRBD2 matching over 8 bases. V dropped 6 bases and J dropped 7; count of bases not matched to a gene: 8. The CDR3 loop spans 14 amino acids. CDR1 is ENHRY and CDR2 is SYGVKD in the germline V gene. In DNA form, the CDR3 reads TGTGCCATCAGCGACCGGGGGGGACTTAATGAGCAGTTCTTC. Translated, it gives CAISDRGGLNEQFF.

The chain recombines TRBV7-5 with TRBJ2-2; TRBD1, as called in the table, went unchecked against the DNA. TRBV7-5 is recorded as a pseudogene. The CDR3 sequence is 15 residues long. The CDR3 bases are TGTGCCAGAAGTGAGGGGGCGAAGACTTCCGGGGAGCTGTTTTTT. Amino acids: CARSEGAKTSGELFF.

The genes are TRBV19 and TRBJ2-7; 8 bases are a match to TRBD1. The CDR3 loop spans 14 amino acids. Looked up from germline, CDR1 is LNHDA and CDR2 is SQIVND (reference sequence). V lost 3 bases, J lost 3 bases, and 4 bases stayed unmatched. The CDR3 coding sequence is TGTGCCAGTAGTATCGTGACAGGGGACTACGAGCAGTACTTC. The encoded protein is CASSIVTGDYEQYF.

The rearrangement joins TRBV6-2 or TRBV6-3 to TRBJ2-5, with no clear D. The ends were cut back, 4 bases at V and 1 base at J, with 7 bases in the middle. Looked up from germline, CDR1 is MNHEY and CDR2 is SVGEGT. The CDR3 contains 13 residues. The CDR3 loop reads CASSLVSQETQYF. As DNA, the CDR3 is TGTGCCAGCAGTTTGGTTAGCCAAGAGACCCAGTACTTC.

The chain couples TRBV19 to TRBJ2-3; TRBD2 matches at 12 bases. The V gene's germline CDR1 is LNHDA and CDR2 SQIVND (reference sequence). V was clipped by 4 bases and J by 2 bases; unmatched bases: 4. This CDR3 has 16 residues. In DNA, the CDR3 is TGTGCCAGTAGTAAACTAGCGGGAGGTACCACAGATACGCAGTATTTT. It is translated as CASSKLAGGTTDTQYF. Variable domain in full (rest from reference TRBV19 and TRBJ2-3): DGGITQSPKYLFRKEGQNVTLSCEQNLNHDAMYWYRQDPGQGLRLIYYSQIVNDFQKGDIAEGYSVSREKKESFPLTVTSAQKNPTAFYLCASSKLAGGTTDTQYFGPGTRLTVL.

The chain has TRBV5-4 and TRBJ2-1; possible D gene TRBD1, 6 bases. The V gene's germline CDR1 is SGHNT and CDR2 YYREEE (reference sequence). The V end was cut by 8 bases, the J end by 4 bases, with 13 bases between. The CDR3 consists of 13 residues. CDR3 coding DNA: TGTGCCAGTTCAGGGGAACCTTACAATGAGCAGTTCTTC. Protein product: CASSGEPYNEQFF.

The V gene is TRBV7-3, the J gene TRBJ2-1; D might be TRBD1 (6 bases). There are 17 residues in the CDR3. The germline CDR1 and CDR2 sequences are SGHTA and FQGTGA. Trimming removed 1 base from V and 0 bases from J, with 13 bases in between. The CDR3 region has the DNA TGTGCCAGCAGCTTAAATGGGGGCGCCAGCTCCTACAATGAGCAGTTCTTC. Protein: CASSLNGGASSYNEQFF.

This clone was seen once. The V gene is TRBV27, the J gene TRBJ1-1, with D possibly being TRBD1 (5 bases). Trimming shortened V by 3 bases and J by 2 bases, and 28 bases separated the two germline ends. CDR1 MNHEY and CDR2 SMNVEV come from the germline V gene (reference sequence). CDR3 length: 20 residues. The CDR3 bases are TGTGCCAGCAGTTTGGGGGGGGGAAGGGGACTGAGATGGTTTAACACTGAAGCTTTCTTT. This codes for CASSLGGGRGLRWFNTEAFF.